This is a list of T cell receptor beta chains from one sample in a study of blood T cell repertoires in COVID-19. Some clones are missing from TCRdb's copy, which holds only in-frame ones; the method was immunoSEQ multiplex PCR. The table includes fewer than 85,000 clones, 70% to 75% detected once. Sequenced input: peripheral blood. The receptors were gathered from a woman aged 65 to 85 with acute or convalescent COVID-19. Each CDR3 is given with its conserved first and last residue. Only part of the rows carry a size: once, few, many, or a class if the clone is expanded.

v_call: TRBV7-9
cdr3_length: 15
j_call: TRBJ2-7
clone_size: .
cdr3_aa: CASSSDGTFAYEQYF

v_call: TRBV18
cdr3_length: 15
j_call: TRBJ2-2
clone_size: .
cdr3_aa: CASSTDRGSAGELFF

v_call: TRBV5-5
cdr3_length: 15
j_call: TRBJ1-1
clone_size: few
cdr3_aa: CASSPHGGRDTEAFF

v_call: TRBV7-2
cdr3_length: 13
j_call: TRBJ2-2
clone_size: few
cdr3_aa: CASSLNRVGELFF

v_call: TRBV27
cdr3_length: 13
j_call: TRBJ2-7
clone_size: .
cdr3_aa: CASSFGPAYEQYF

v_call: TRBV6-5
cdr3_length: 15
j_call: TRBJ1-5
clone_size: .
cdr3_aa: CASSLTGKRDQPQHF

v_call: TRBV6-5
cdr3_length: 13
j_call: TRBJ2-7
clone_size: .
cdr3_aa: CASRNTISYEQYF

v_call: TRBV6-5
cdr3_length: 14
j_call: TRBJ2-5
clone_size: .
cdr3_aa: CASRLTGGKETQYF

v_call: TRBV6-5
cdr3_length: 13
j_call: TRBJ1-5
clone_size: .
cdr3_aa: CASSRQGNQPQHF

v_call: TRBV29-1
cdr3_length: 11
j_call: TRBJ2-7
clone_size: once
cdr3_aa: CSVGTAYEQYF

v_call: TRBV5-8
cdr3_length: 14
j_call: TRBJ2-3
clone_size: .
cdr3_aa: CASSGNRGPDTQYF

v_call: TRBV3-1/TRBV3-2
cdr3_length: 13
j_call: TRBJ1-2
clone_size: .
cdr3_aa: CASSQGTGSGYTF

v_call: TRBV19
cdr3_length: 15
j_call: TRBJ1-5
clone_size: .
cdr3_aa: CASSIGRPSNQPQHF

v_call: TRBV19
cdr3_length: 15
j_call: TRBJ1-3
clone_size: few
cdr3_aa: CASSIVPRVDNTIYF

v_call: TRBV6-5
cdr3_length: 13
j_call: TRBJ1-5
clone_size: .
cdr3_aa: CASSPTGIEPQHF

v_call: TRBV10-3
cdr3_length: 11
j_call: TRBJ2-5
clone_size: .
cdr3_aa: CAISDEKTQYF

v_call: TRBV5-6
cdr3_length: 10
j_call: TRBJ2-7
clone_size: .
cdr3_aa: CARIRYEQYF

v_call: TRBV9
cdr3_length: 13
j_call: TRBJ1-1
clone_size: .
cdr3_aa: CASSEGLNTEAFF

v_call: TRBV5-4
cdr3_length: 16
j_call: TRBJ2-1
clone_size: .
cdr3_aa: CASSPPSSGIYNEQFF

v_call: TRBV11-2
cdr3_length: 14
j_call: TRBJ1-1
clone_size: .
cdr3_aa: CASSPEIGGAEAFF

v_call: TRBV4-2
cdr3_length: 16
j_call: TRBJ2-1
clone_size: few
cdr3_aa: CASSPRTSGINNEQFF

v_call: TRBV7-8
cdr3_length: 14
j_call: TRBJ2-3
clone_size: .
cdr3_aa: CASSPRQKTDTQYF

v_call: TRBV10-1
cdr3_length: 13
j_call: TRBJ1-6
clone_size: .
cdr3_aa: CASSRDRNSPLHF

v_call: TRBV9
cdr3_length: 14
j_call: TRBJ2-1
clone_size: .
cdr3_aa: CASSGSGGYNEQFF

v_call: TRBV3-1/TRBV3-2
cdr3_length: 15
j_call: TRBJ2-2
clone_size: few
cdr3_aa: CASSPGQGDTGELFF

v_call: TRBV5-8
cdr3_length: 16
j_call: TRBJ2-5
clone_size: .
cdr3_aa: CASSLGTSGPGGVWYF

v_call: TRBV19
cdr3_length: 14
j_call: TRBJ1-2
clone_size: .
cdr3_aa: CASSPGTASYGYTF

v_call: TRBV19
cdr3_length: 13
j_call: TRBJ2-3
clone_size: .
cdr3_aa: CASGTGGADTQYF

v_call: TRBV2
cdr3_length: 13
j_call: TRBJ1-1
clone_size: .
cdr3_aa: CASSEEGGTEAFF

v_call: TRBV11-2
cdr3_length: 13
j_call: TRBJ2-7
clone_size: .
cdr3_aa: CASSLSLEGVQYF

v_call: TRBV7-9
cdr3_length: 13
j_call: TRBJ2-5
clone_size: .
cdr3_aa: CASSFGQVETQYF

v_call: TRBV2
cdr3_length: 16
j_call: TRBJ2-2
clone_size: .
cdr3_aa: CASTKPMGGNTGELFF

v_call: TRBV29-1
cdr3_length: 12
j_call: TRBJ1-1
clone_size: .
cdr3_aa: CSVALGRAEAFF

v_call: TRBV7-3
cdr3_length: 14
j_call: TRBJ2-7
clone_size: few
cdr3_aa: CASSLNGQSYEQYF

v_call: TRBV19
cdr3_length: 14
j_call: TRBJ1-5
clone_size: .
cdr3_aa: CASSLDRGNQPQHF

v_call: TRBV5-1
cdr3_length: 15
j_call: TRBJ2-2
clone_size: .
cdr3_aa: CASMPGGWNTGELFF

v_call: TRBV12-3/TRBV12-4
cdr3_length: 13
j_call: TRBJ2-4
clone_size: .
cdr3_aa: CASSFVAEGLQYF

v_call: TRBV29-1
cdr3_length: 15
j_call: TRBJ2-7
clone_size: .
cdr3_aa: CSVEDWGPRSYEQYF

v_call: TRBV6-6
cdr3_length: 16
j_call: TRBJ2-6
clone_size: once
cdr3_aa: CASSPSGGGGANVLTF

v_call: TRBV7-7
cdr3_length: 15
j_call: TRBJ2-5
clone_size: .
cdr3_aa: CASSLAGGIQETQYF

v_call: TRBV6-5
cdr3_length: 14
j_call: TRBJ1-6
clone_size: .
cdr3_aa: CASTRVGNNSPLHF

v_call: TRBV4-2
cdr3_length: 16
j_call: TRBJ1-2
clone_size: .
cdr3_aa: CASSQGGTGGRYGYTF

v_call: TRBV27
cdr3_length: 14
j_call: TRBJ2-3
clone_size: .
cdr3_aa: CASSSLGQGGTQYF

v_call: TRBV18
cdr3_length: 20
j_call: TRBJ2-7
clone_size: .
cdr3_aa: CASSPTLQDREFPAIYEQYF

v_call: TRBV30
cdr3_length: 15
j_call: TRBJ2-1
clone_size: once
cdr3_aa: CAWSPVSGRTNEQFF

v_call: TRBV28
cdr3_length: 12
j_call: TRBJ1-1
clone_size: .
cdr3_aa: CASRTGGTEAFF

v_call: TRBV5-6
cdr3_length: 16
j_call: TRBJ1-1
clone_size: .
cdr3_aa: CASSSLPQARDTEAFF

v_call: TRBV5-1
cdr3_length: 15
j_call: TRBJ1-1
clone_size: .
cdr3_aa: CASSLEGQGLTEAFF

v_call: TRBV3-1/TRBV3-2
cdr3_length: 15
j_call: TRBJ1-4
clone_size: .
cdr3_aa: CASSPTLALNEKLFF

v_call: TRBV7-8
cdr3_length: 16
j_call: TRBJ2-1
clone_size: .
cdr3_aa: CASSLRGLASYNEQFF

v_call: TRBV29-1
cdr3_length: 13
j_call: TRBJ2-7
clone_size: .
cdr3_aa: CSTRTGGSNEQYF

v_call: TRBV3-1/TRBV3-2
cdr3_length: 14
j_call: TRBJ1-3
clone_size: .
cdr3_aa: CASSPRQGGNTIYF

v_call: TRBV28
cdr3_length: 15
j_call: TRBJ2-5
clone_size: once
cdr3_aa: CASSLPGQGLETQYF

v_call: TRBV29-1
cdr3_length: 13
j_call: TRBJ1-1
clone_size: .
cdr3_aa: CSVGANLNTEAFF

v_call: TRBV28
cdr3_length: 15
j_call: TRBJ1-4
clone_size: once
cdr3_aa: CASSLRAGTNEKLFF